A single sample gave rise to the 21 T cell receptor beta chains below, sequenced in a study of human T cells and chemical hapten exposure. Sequencing started from total RNA isolated from unfractionated whole blood. Within the library, unique molecular identifiers were attached to each individual cDNA molecule. TCRdb re-derived calls from the reads in MiXCR, one entry per CDR3 protein. The sample lists around 120,000 distinct CDR3 sequences, over 6.5% occurring once. Sequencing was performed on whole blood. These receptors were obtained from a human donor in good health. Some clones in this sample may be carry-over from other donors' samples.

This chain connects TRBV4-3 to TRBJ2-3; D uncertain. V was trimmed by 0 bases and J by 0 bases, leaving 7 bases between them. The CDR3 sequence is 15 residues long. The V gene's germline CDR1 is LGHNA and CDR2 YSLEER. The CDR3: CASSQDRSSTDTQYF. DNA for the CDR3: TGCGCCAGCAGCCAAGATCGGTCCAGCACAGATACGCAGTATTTT.

The chain carries TRBV6-5 and TRBJ1-4, with 7 bases that match TRBD1. The trim removed 8 bases at V and 8 bases at J, leaving 5 bases unmatched. The CDR3 has 12 residues. Germline CDR1 and CDR2: MNHEY and SVGAGI. The CDR3, as DNA: TGTGCCAGCGGTACAGGGGCAGAAAAACTGTTTTTT. Its translation: CASGTGAEKLFF.

J is TRBJ2-1 and V is TRBV20-1; 7 nucleotides agree with TRBD2. The V gene end was trimmed by 1 base and the J gene end by 3 bases; junction bases not matched to a gene: 12. The germline gives CDR1 DFQATT, CDR2 SNEGSKA (reference sequence). This CDR3 is 17 amino acids long. In DNA, the CDR3 is TGCAGTGCTAGAGGCCACCATGGCGGGAGAATCTACAATGAGCAGTTCTTC. Protein: CSARGHHGGRIYNEQFF.

This clonotype was observed a handful of times. The gene calls are TRBV27 and TRBJ1-5; TRBD1 matches at 8 bases. The junction had 11 bases not matched to a gene; V was cut back by 8 bases and J by 5 bases. The CDR3 consists of 15 residues. Germline CDR1 MNHEY, CDR2 SMNVEV (reference sequence). CDR3 coding DNA: TGTGCCAGCTCCGCCATGGCAGGGGGCGATCAGCCCCAGCATTTT. Translated, it gives CASSAMAGGDQPQHF.

This clonotype has a count of ten or more. This CDR3 is CASEWTDGGYTF. The CDR3 bases are TGTGCCAGCGAATGGACGGATGGTGGCTACACCTTC. V is TRBV25-1 and J is TRBJ1-2; D remains unclear. The CDR3 loop spans 12 amino acids. V was clipped by 8 bases and J by 7 bases, with 14 bases between them. Per germline, CDR1 MGHDK and CDR2 SYGVNS.

This clonotype was counted many times. The V and J genes are TRBV27 and TRBJ1-2; 7 bases map to TRBD1. This CDR3 spans 14 amino acids. Unmatched junction bases numbered 8, after V lost 6 bases and J lost 4 bases. CDR1 MNHEY and CDR2 SMNVEV come from the germline V gene (reference sequence). The CDR3 nucleotides are TGTGCCAGCAGATCTAGACAGGGTCCCTATGGCTACACCTTC. As protein: CASRSRQGPYGYTF.

This clonotype was counted between two and nine times. The rearrangement uses TRBV5-1 and TRBJ2-3, with 8 bases aligning to TRBD2. CDR1 is SGHRS, CDR2 YFSETQ, per germline. The CDR3 runs 19 residues. J gave up 0 bases and V 1 base, and 13 bases lay outside the gene matches. This CDR3 is CASSLTPSGRISSTDTQYF. DNA for the CDR3: TGCGCCAGCAGCTTGACTCCTAGCGGGCGTATCTCTAGCACAGATACGCAGTATTTT.

The chain carries TRBV6-6 and TRBJ2-3; TRBD2 is a possible D gene (5 bases). Per the germline V gene, CDR1 is MNHNY and CDR2 is SVGAGI (reference sequence). V was trimmed by 5 bases and J by 2 bases, leaving 8 bases between them. This CDR3 contains 13 residues. For the CDR3, the DNA is TGTGCCAGCAGTCAAGACTACACAGATACGCAGTATTTT. It translates to CASSQDYTDTQYF.

This clonotype has a handful of counts. Written as DNA, the CDR3 is TGTGCCAGCAGTTACTCGGGAGTCACTGAAGCTTTCTTT. This gives the protein CASSYSGVTEAFF. The chain couples TRBV6-5 to TRBJ1-1; D not certain. Germline V gives CDR1 MNHEY, CDR2 SVGAGI. This CDR3 contains 13 residues. V lost 0 bases and J 4 bases, leaving 6 bases between the germline ends.

This clonotype was seen repeatedly, ten times or more. This chain connects TRBV19 to TRBJ1-5, with D perhaps matching TRBD1 (5 bases). Germline V gene data show CDR1 as LNHDA and CDR2 as SQIVND (reference sequence). This CDR3 comprises 15 residues. V was pared by 7 bases and J by 1 base, with 14 bases between. The CDR3 sequence is CASNPGTLSNQPQHF. CDR3 DNA: TGTGCCAGTAACCCCGGGACTCTCAGCAATCAGCCCCAGCATTTT.

The chain links TRBV11-1 to TRBJ2-5; maybe TRBD2 (5 bases). Germline loops: CDR1 SGHAT, CDR2 FQDESV (reference sequence). This CDR3 has 14 amino acids. V lost 4 bases and J 2 bases, leaving 11 bases between the germline ends. The CDR3 coding sequence is TGTGCCAGCAGCTATCCCGGCGGGCAAGAGACCCAGTACTTC. This gives the protein CASSYPGGQETQYF. Using reference TRBV11-1 and TRBJ2-5 for the parts outside the CDR3, the full variable domain is EAEVAQSPRYKITEKSQAVAFWCDPISGHATLYWYRQILGQGPELLVQFQDESVVDDSQLPKDRFSAERLKGVDSTLKIQPAELGDSAMYLCASSYPGGQETQYFGPGTRLLVL.

The chain has TRBV21-1 and TRBJ2-1. TRBV21-1 represents a pseudogene. The CDR3 is 13 residues long. The DNA of the CDR3 is TGTGCCAGCAGCAAAGGCCGAAACAATGAGCAGTTCTTC. Translating it yields CASSKGRNNEQFF.

This chain links TRBV2 with TRBJ2-3; 16 positions match TRBD2. V trimming: 5 bases; J trimming: 5 bases; junction bases outside the gene matches: 7. Germline CDR1 and CDR2: SNHLY and FYNNEI. The CDR3 loop spans 17 amino acids. The CDR3 protein is CASSPGTSGRAKDTQYF. The CDR3 DNA is TGTGCCAGCAGTCCTGGGACTAGCGGGAGGGCCAAAGATACGCAGTATTTT.

V is TRBV10-3 and J is TRBJ2-5; possibly TRBD1 for D (6 bases). This CDR3 spans 13 amino acids. The V end was cut by 7 bases, the J end by 5 bases, with 14 bases between. Germline CDR1 reads ENHRY; CDR2 reads SYGVKD. The DNA of the CDR3 is TGTGCCATCACCTGGACAGAGGGGGAGACCCAGTACTTC. This encodes CAITWTEGETQYF.

The chain links TRBV19 to TRBJ2-3; 10 nucleotides line up with TRBD2. CDR1 and CDR2 from the germline V gene are LNHDA and SQIVND (reference sequence). The length of the CDR3 is 18 residues. V shed 6 bases, J shed 2 bases, and the junction held 14 bases outside the gene matches. CDR3 sequence: CASSPSRLAGVYTDTQYF. As DNA, the CDR3 is TGTGCCAGTAGCCCTAGTCGGCTAGCGGGGGTTTACACAGATACGCAGTATTTT. Variable domain in full (rest from reference TRBV19 and TRBJ2-3): DGGITQSPKYLFRKEGQNVTLSCEQNLNHDAMYWYRQDPGQGLRLIYYSQIVNDFQKGDIAEGYSVSREKKESFPLTVTSAQKNPTAFYLCASSPSRLAGVYTDTQYFGPGTRLTVL.

This chain uses TRBV24-1 with TRBJ2-1, with D possibly matching TRBD1 (5 bases). The V and J ends lost 4 bases and 5 bases respectively, with 11 bases between them. The length of the CDR3 is 14 residues. Germline V gene lookup returns CDR1 KGHDR and CDR2 SFDVKD. CDR3 amino acids: CATSEGADHNEQFF. CDR3 bases: TGTGCCACCAGTGAAGGGGCGGACCACAATGAGCAGTTCTTC.

This clonotype appeared once. Being one base from a much bigger clone, this may be a read error. The chain carries TRBV6-6 and TRBJ2-3, with D unresolved. This CDR3 is built from 15 residues. Trimming removed 2 bases at V and 1 base at J, with 10 bases between. Germline assignment: CDR1 MNHNY and CDR2 SVGAGI (reference sequence). The CDR3, as DNA: TGTGCCAGCAGTTACCGCGAACCGGGCACAGATACGCAGTATTTT. Its protein product is CASSYREPGTDTQYF.

This clonotype was observed at least ten times. The chain employs TRBV29-1 and TRBJ2-4; D may match TRBD1 or TRBD2 (5 bases each). The CDR3 length is 14 residues. The germline V gene has CDR1 SQVTM and CDR2 ANQGSEA. V lost 5 bases and J lost 0, with 11 bases in between. In nucleotides, the CDR3 is TGCAGCGTTCGGGACCGATTAGCCAAAAACATTCAGTACTTC. Its translation is CSVRDRLAKNIQYF.

The V gene is TRBV7-2, the J gene TRBJ1-1; D might be TRBD1 (5 bases). Looked up from germline, CDR1 is SGHTA and CDR2 is FQGNSA. The CDR3 is 15 amino acids. Trimming took off 5 bases at V and 0 bases at J, with 13 bases between the two ends. CDR3 sequence reads: CASSQRQRLNTEAFF. Written as DNA, the CDR3 is TGTGCCAGCAGCCAACGACAGAGATTGAACACTGAAGCTTTCTTT.

The chain has TRBV25-1 and TRBJ2-7, with 9 bases lining up with TRBD1. The CDR3 runs 14 residues. The J segment lost 3 bases and the V segment lost 4 bases, leaving 4 bases of the junction unmatched. The germline V gene encodes CDR1 MGHDK and CDR2 SYGVNS. DNA of the CDR3: TGTGCCAGCAGTGCAAGGGACAGGGTCTACGAGCAGTACTTC. This codes for CASSARDRVYEQYF.

The CDR3 sequence: CASSLAGGGRSYNEQFF. DNA of the CDR3: TGTGCCAGCAGTCTAGCGGGAGGGGGGCGCTCCTACAATGAGCAGTTCTTC. The chain couples TRBV9 to TRBJ2-1, with 12 bases fitting TRBD2. J was trimmed by 0 bases and V by 5 bases; bases with no gene match: 6. CDR3 length equals 17 residues. Germline assignment: CDR1 SGDLS and CDR2 YYNGEE. Combining the CDR3 with reference TRBV9 and TRBJ2-1 gives the whole variable domain DSGVTQTPKHLITATGQRVTLRCSPRSGDLSVYWYQQSLDQGLQFLIQYYNGEERAKGNILERFSAQQFPDLHSELNLSSLELGDSALYFCASSLAGGGRSYNEQFFGPGTRLTVL.